One sample yielded the 8 T cell receptor beta chains listed below, sequenced in a study of T cell clonality in common variable immunodeficiency. Profiling relied on immunoSEQ multiplex PCR, and the TCRdb table lists in-frame clones only, not all of them. Singletons are absent from the sample, which has 50,000 to 65,000 clones. The sample comprised peripheral blood mononuclear cells. The origin of the receptors is a person aged 18-70 years in good health.

This clone has ten or more counts. Read coverage stops 3 residues before the CDR3 terminus; the germline J gene supplies the remainder. The V call is TRBV7-2, the J call TRBJ2-5, with TRBD2 as a possible D gene (6 bases). Germline CDR1 reads SGHTA; CDR2 reads FQGNSA. V was trimmed by 5 bases and J by 5 bases, leaving 15 bases between them. The CDR3 consists of 14 residues. The CDR3 loop reads CASSNPLAFETQYF. Partial CDR3 DNA: TGTGCCAGCAGCAATCCCCTAGCGTTTGAGACC.

This clone was detected many times. Read data end 3 residues before the CDR3 end; the end is taken from the germline J gene. V usage is TRBV20-1 and J usage is TRBJ1-2; possible D gene TRBD1, 6 bases. Germline CDR1 reads DFQATT; CDR2 reads SNEGSKA (reference sequence). This CDR3 contains 13 residues. The V end lost 6 bases, the J end lost 1 base, and 12 bases lay between the germline ends. The CDR3 reads CSATGTNNYGYTF. The CDR3 bases that were read are TGCAGTGCAACCGGGACAAATAACTATGGC.

In its sample, this clone was seen many times. The read ends 3 residues before the CDR3 terminus; that terminus is restored from the germline J gene. The gene calls are TRBV5-1 and TRBJ1-4; D unclear. Germline V lookup: CDR1 SGHRS, CDR2 YFSETQ. The CDR3 length is 14 residues. Trimming stripped 0 bases from V and 3 bases from J, with 6 bases between. CDR3 bases read: TGCGCCAGCAGCTTGGACAGCTCTAATGAAAAA. It codes for CASSLDSSNEK. In full, the CDR3 is CASSLDSSNEKLFF.

This clone was observed a few times. The read falls 3 residues short of the CDR3 end, and the missing part is taken from the germline J gene. This rearrangement joins TRBV7-8 to TRBJ1-2; possibly TRBD1 for D (6 bases). Trimming took 2 bases from V and 0 from J, leaving 10 bases between them. CDR1 and CDR2 (germline): SGHVS, FQNEAQ. This CDR3 is built from 15 residues. CDR3 sequence: CASSLRTEANYGYTF. The sequenced part of the CDR3 DNA is TGTGCCAGCAGCTTAAGGACAGAAGCTAACTATGGC.

This clone was seen at least ten times. The read ends 3 residues shy of where the CDR3 ends; the end is completed using the germline J gene. The V gene is TRBV20-1, the J gene TRBJ1-1; D remains unclear. This CDR3 region has 12 residues. Germline V gene sequence: CDR1 DFQATT, CDR2 SNEGSKA (reference sequence). Trimming shortened V by 2 bases and J by 1 base, and 5 bases separated the two germline ends. The DNA read from the CDR3 is TGCAGTGCTAGACCCTGGAACACTGAA. It yields the protein CSARPWNTE. The CDR3 reads in full as CSARPWNTEAFF.

There are many counts of this clone. The CDR3 end falls 3 residues outside the read, so it is completed with the germline J gene. The chain carries TRBV6-2 or TRBV6-3 and TRBJ2-5; D possibly corresponds to TRBD2 (6 bases). Germline assignment: CDR1 MNHEY and CDR2 SVGEGT. Trimming shortened V by 2 bases and J by 1 base, and 11 bases separated the two germline ends. The length of the CDR3 is 15 residues. Here the CDR3 reads CASSYVTGGQETQYF. The covered CDR3 bases are TGTGCCAGCAGTTACGTGACCGGGGGCCAAGAGACC.

As concerns this clone: The CDR3 extends 3 residues past the end of the read, so its final part is completed from the germline J gene. V usage is TRBV13 and J usage is TRBJ2-7; 10 bases fit TRBD1. Germline V gives CDR1 PRHDT, CDR2 FYEKMQ (reference sequence). V was clipped by 5 bases and J by 6 bases; unmatched bases: 10. This CDR3 has 15 residues. CDR3 DNA, as far as it was read: TGTGCCAGCAGCCCACGGACAGGGGGTTGGGGCGAG. This sequence encodes CASSPRTGGWGE. In full, the CDR3 is CASSPRTGGWGEQYF.

This clone was seen at least ten times. The read stops 3 residues short of the end of the CDR3; the missing end is completed from the germline J gene. The V call is TRBV6-1, the J call TRBJ2-5, with D maybe TRBD2 (7 bases). Germline V gives CDR1 MNHNS, CDR2 SASEGT. CDR3 length equals 15 residues. Deletions cut 1 base from V and 5 bases from J, with 14 bases between. CDR3 DNA (partial): TGTGCCAGCAGTGAAGATGCCAGGGGAGGGGAGACC. It is translated as CASSEDARGGET. The full CDR3 is CASSEDARGGETQYF.